A single T cell receptor beta chain is shown here with its context. The sample belongs to a study of T-cell reconstitution after alpha-beta-depleted transplantation in children. Construction of the TCRbeta library involved unique molecular identifiers. From the PCR reads, TCRdb called clonotypes with MiXCR, one entry per CDR3 protein. The repertoire holds 500,000 to 750,000 distinct CDR3 sequences, with 25% to 30% as singletons. Material: PBMCs, obtained before TCRalphabeta/CD19-depleted stem cell transplant. The sequence came from a boy under two years old with Wiskott-Aldrich syndrome, due to receive a stem cell transplant.

The CDR3 DNA follows: TGTGCCAGCAGGCCGACTAGCGGGGCCTACGAGCAGTACTTC. Amino acids: CASRPTSGAYEQYF. The J gene is TRBJ2-7, the V gene TRBV12-3 or TRBV12-4; 11 bases line up with TRBD2. V trimming: 6 bases; J trimming: 2 bases; junction bases outside the gene matches: 3. There are 14 residues in the CDR3.